This T cell receptor (beta chain) appears in the sequencing data of a study of CD8+ T cells in alopecia areata. Study-wide background: Treated patients were given 5 to 10 mg oral tofacitinib twice daily. Whole-study results and caveats: Patients shared TCRs less clearly than mice did, possibly for HLA-related reasons.

With respect to this clone: Antigen: not known.

In each case, RNA was isolated and then reverse transcribed into cDNA as the sequencing template. The method was immunoSEQ multiplex PCR; TCRdb's version includes in-frame clones alone and lacks a portion of them. This sample yields 180,000 or so clones, of which approximately 62% are seen a single time; 1.7% belongs to the top ten. Peripheral blood, together with lesional scalp punch biopsies, was collected from alopecia areata patients. Sorting separated CD4+ and CD8+ T cells out of PBMCs. Germline V gene sequence: CDR1 SGHDT, CDR2 YYEEEE. With 4 bases removed from V and 0 bases from J, the gap between germline ends came to 11 bases. This CDR3 is built from 15 residues.

The genes are TRBV5-6 and TRBJ2-4, with D perhaps TRBD1 or TRBD2 (5 bases each). The sequencing used CD4+ T cells sorted from blood, collected at week 0. This receptor was obtained from a human donor with alopecia areata. CDR3 in DNA: TGTGCCAGCAGCCCGGGGCGGTCAGCCAAAAACATTCAGTACTTC. Translated, it gives CASSPGRSAKNIQYF.